The 26 T cell receptor beta chains below were found in one sample sequenced in a study of graft-versus-host responses after intestinal transplantation. The repertoire was sequenced with immunoSEQ multiplex PCR; TCRdb's copy has only in-frame clones and lacks some. This sample has about 15,000 clones, with almost 30% found just once. Material: alloreactive CD4+ T cells from a mixed lymphocyte reaction culture, obtained before intestinal transplant. Subset: CFSE-low proliferating T cells sorted from roughly 6-day pre-transplant mixed lymphocyte reaction (GvH or HvG direction). The origin of the receptors is a human patient who received an intestinal transplant.

This clone was seen a handful of times. CDR3 DNA: TGTGCCAGCAGCTTGGCCCAGGGCCGGGGCTATGGCTACACCTTC. It is translated as CASSLAQGRGYGYTF. This rearrangement joins TRBV5-4 to TRBJ1-2; weak D call: TRBD1 (5 bases). Trimming took off 0 bases at V and 4 bases at J, with 13 bases between the two ends. Germline lookup yields CDR1 SGHNT and CDR2 YYREEE (reference sequence). This CDR3 has 15 residues.

This chain uses TRBV5-1 with TRBJ2-2; the match to TRBD1 covers 8 bases. J lost 4 bases, V lost 0 bases, and 8 bases had no gene match. Germline assignment: CDR1 SGHRS and CDR2 YFSETQ. This CDR3 spans 17 amino acids. Here the CDR3 reads CASSLGTGTIGTGELFF. Here the CDR3 DNA reads TGCGCCAGCAGCTTGGGGACAGGGACCATTGGCACCGGGGAGCTGTTTTTT.

This clone was found once. The chain is built from TRBV7-9 and TRBJ2-3; no firm D call. V lost 1 base and J 1 base, leaving 9 bases between the germline ends. Germline lookup yields CDR1 SEHNR and CDR2 FQNEAQ (reference sequence). The CDR3 has 15 amino acids. CDR3 residues: CASSLGGVRTDTQYF. The CDR3, as DNA: TGTGCCAGCAGCTTAGGAGGAGTACGCACAGATACGCAGTATTTT. Full variable domain (rest looked up from reference TRBV7-9 and TRBJ2-3): DTGVSQNPRHKITKRGQNVTFRCDPISEHNRLYWYRQTLGQGPEFLTYFQNEAQLEKSRLLSDRFSAERPKGSFSTLEIQRTEQGDSAMYLCASSLGGVRTDTQYFGPGTRLTVL.

This clone rates as medium-sized (0.01 to 0.1%). V gene TRBV5-1 combines with J gene TRBJ1-4; perhaps TRBD1 as D (5 bases). V was cut by 4 bases and J by 7 bases, with 20 bases left in between. Per the germline V gene, CDR1 is SGHRS and CDR2 is YFSETQ. The length of the CDR3 is 16 residues. CDR3 sequence (DNA): TGCGCCAGCAGCGGGGAAACAGGCGCCCCTAGTGAAAAACTGTTTTTT. Amino acids: CASSGETGAPSEKLFF.

This clone was seen only a few times. The chain is built from TRBV18 and TRBJ1-5; D gene unclear. This CDR3 is 16 amino acids long. The V end was cut by 5 bases, the J end by 4 bases, with 18 bases between. CDR1 and CDR2 from the germline V gene are KGHSH and LQKENI. The CDR3 sequence is CASSAWARSSNQPQHF. In DNA, the CDR3 is TGTGCCAGCTCAGCCTGGGCTAGGAGTTCTAATCAGCCCCAGCATTTT.

This chain links TRBV7-2 with TRBJ1-2; 9 bases align to TRBD1. Germline loops: CDR1 SGHTA, CDR2 FQGNSA. This CDR3 is built from 15 residues. V was pared by 4 bases and J by 4 bases, with 7 bases of the junction left unmatched. The CDR3 DNA reads as TGTGCCAGCAGCTCCAGACAGGGGGAGGTCTATGGCTACACCTTC. Amino acid sequence: CASSSRQGEVYGYTF.

The V call is TRBV5-6, the J call TRBJ2-5; 8 positions agree with TRBD1. The germline V gene has CDR1 SGHDT and CDR2 YYEEEE. The ends lost 1 base at V and 1 base at J; junction bases unmatched: 0. The CDR3 has 14 amino acids. In DNA form, the CDR3 reads TGTGCCAGCAGCTTGACAGGGGGCCAAGAGACCCAGTACTTC. This sequence encodes CASSLTGGQETQYF.

The CDR3 DNA is TGTGCCAGCATTCTCAATACCGGGACGGAGAATGAAAAACTGTTTTTT. It translates to CASILNTGTENEKLFF. The genes are TRBV2 and TRBJ1-4, with D maybe TRBD1 (5 bases). The germline CDR1 and CDR2 sequences are SNHLY and FYNNEI. CDR3 length equals 16 residues. Trimming cost V 7 bases and J 5 bases, with 20 bases left between them.

This clone was counted between two and nine times. This chain uses TRBV7-9 with TRBJ1-3; D ambiguous. V was shortened by 6 bases and J by 0 bases, with 15 bases between the two germline ends. This CDR3 spans 16 amino acids. CDR1 and CDR2 (germline): SEHNR, FQNEAQ (reference sequence). As DNA, the CDR3 is TGTGCCAGCAGGTATACAGTATCAGACTCTGGAAACACCATATATTTT. It yields the protein CASRYTVSDSGNTIYF.

The rearrangement links TRBV11-1 to TRBJ1-1; 12 nucleotides agree with TRBD1. Trimming at V came to 2 bases and at J to 1 base, leaving 8 bases not matched to a gene. The CDR3 sequence is 18 residues long. Per the germline V gene, CDR1 is SGHAT and CDR2 is FQDESV (reference sequence). The CDR3 DNA sequence: TGTGCCAGCAGCTTAAGTAGGGGGACAGGGGGCTCGAACACTGAAGCTTTCTTT. Its translation: CASSLSRGTGGSNTEAFF.

This clone occurred once. The chain combines TRBV5-4 with TRBJ2-3, with D perhaps given as TRBD1 or TRBD2 (5 bases each). This CDR3 is 15 amino acids long. V was shortened by 5 bases and J by 2 bases, with 15 bases between the two germline ends. Germline V CDR1 and CDR2: SGHNT, YYREEE (reference sequence). The CDR3 sequence is CASSQTSGTTDTQYF. CDR3 DNA sequence: TGTGCCAGCAGTCAAACATCCGGGACCACAGATACGCAGTATTTT.

The rearrangement joins TRBV7-9 to TRBJ1-6; tentative D call: TRBD1 (6 bases). CDR1 and CDR2 from the germline V gene are SEHNR and FQNEAQ (reference sequence). The CDR3 sequence is 16 residues long. V was shortened by 5 bases and J by 0 bases, with 11 bases between the two germline ends. The CDR3 coding sequence is TGTGCCAGCAGCCCCCAGGGGAGCTCCTATAATTCACCCCTCCACTTT. This gives the protein CASSPQGSSYNSPLHF. The full variable domain, with the rest looked up from reference TRBV7-9 and TRBJ1-6, is DTGVSQNPRHKITKRGQNVTFRCDPISEHNRLYWYRQTLGQGPEFLTYFQNEAQLEKSRLLSDRFSAERPKGSFSTLEIQRTEQGDSAMYLCASSPQGSSYNSPLHFGNGTRLTVT.

The chain joins TRBV7-6 to TRBJ2-1; D is unclear. Trimming stripped 2 bases from V and 10 bases from J, with 9 bases between. The CDR3 is 12 amino acids. Germline V gene data show CDR1 as SGHVS and CDR2 as FNYEAQ. CDR3 sequence: CASSLLSNEQFF. The CDR3, as DNA: TGTGCCAGCAGCTTACTATCCAACGAGCAGTTCTTC.

This clone appeared a few times. V and J are TRBV18 and TRBJ2-1; D gene unclear. Germline V gives CDR1 KGHSH, CDR2 LQKENI. V was cut by 6 bases and J by 7 bases, with 10 bases left in between. This CDR3 is built from 12 residues. CDR3 in amino acids: CASSFSYNEQFF. As DNA, the CDR3 is TGTGCCAGCTCGTTCTCTTATAATGAGCAGTTCTTC.

The chain employs TRBV18 and TRBJ1-1; 8 bases align to TRBD1. The CDR3 runs to 13 residues. The germline gives CDR1 KGHSH, CDR2 LQKENI. J lost 7 bases, V lost 3 bases, and 4 bases had no gene match. The CDR3 loop reads CASSPGQVLEAFF. CDR3 coding DNA: TGTGCCAGCTCACCGGGACAGGTCCTTGAAGCTTTCTTT.

This chain joins TRBV7-2 and TRBJ2-7, with D perhaps matching TRBD2 (5 bases). The CDR3 has 15 residues. In germline, CDR1 is SGHTA, CDR2 FQGNSA. Trimming removed 1 base at V and 1 base at J, with 11 bases between. The CDR3 region is CASSLVGRTSYEQYF. The DNA of the CDR3 is TGTGCCAGCAGCTTAGTAGGACGGACTTCCTACGAGCAGTACTTC.

This clone has a handful of counts. The chain joins TRBV23-1 to TRBJ1-2; D gene uncertain. Being an ORF, TRBV23-1 has a function that is uncertain. The length of the CDR3 is 14 residues. V was cut by 0 bases and J by 4 bases, with 9 bases left in between. This CDR3 is CASSQSGIPYGYTF. The CDR3 region has the DNA TGCGCCAGCAGTCAATCAGGCATACCCTATGGCTACACCTTC.

This clone came up a few times. The J gene is TRBJ2-2, the V gene TRBV28, with a weak D call TRBD1 (6 bases). This CDR3 spans 15 amino acids. V was cut by 2 bases and J by 4 bases, with 11 bases left in between. Per the germline V gene, CDR1 is MDHEN and CDR2 is SYDVKM. CDR3 nucleotides: TGTGCCAGCAGTTTAGGGCAGGGGATCACCGGGGAGCTGTTTTTT. Protein: CASSLGQGITGELFF. Full variable domain (missing parts from reference TRBV28 and TRBJ2-2): DVKVTQSSRYLVKRTGEKVFLECVQDMDHENMFWYRQDPGLGLRLIYFSYDVKMKEKGDIPEGYSVSREKKERFSLILESASTNQTSMYLCASSLGQGITGELFFGEGSRLTVL.

This chain connects TRBV11-2 to TRBJ2-5, with D possibly being TRBD1 or TRBD2 (6 bases each). The CDR3 is made up of 13 amino acids. Germline V gives CDR1 SGHAT, CDR2 FQNNGV. Trimming removed 4 bases at V and 5 bases at J, with 11 bases between. CDR3 protein: CASSSGGGETQYF. CDR3 coding DNA: TGTGCCAGCAGCTCCGGAGGGGGGGAGACCCAGTACTTC.

The rearrangement uses TRBV7-3 and TRBJ2-2; unclear D gene. With 3 bases removed from V and 5 bases from J, the gap between germline ends came to 10 bases. Looked up from germline, CDR1 is SGHTA and CDR2 is FQGTGA. The CDR3 length is 14 residues. CDR3 DNA: TGTGCCAGCAGCTTTTATACCGAGACCGGGGAGCTGTTTTTT. Translation: CASSFYTETGELFF.

This clone was counted a few times. The rearrangement joins TRBV7-8 to TRBJ1-1; weak D call: TRBD1 (5 bases). There are 16 residues in the CDR3. Germline V gene sequence: CDR1 SGHVS, CDR2 FQNEAQ. V was shortened by 5 bases and J by 4 bases, with 20 bases between the two germline ends. As DNA, the CDR3 is TGTGCCAGCAGCCTCCTCCCCTCGACAGAGGGCACTGAAGCTTTCTTT. Protein product: CASSLLPSTEGTEAFF.

V usage is TRBV7-9 and J usage is TRBJ2-3; D is unclear. CDR3 length: 14 amino acids. The V end was cut by 8 bases, the J end by 5 bases, with 17 bases between. From germline, CDR1 is SEHNR and CDR2 FQNEAQ (reference sequence). For the CDR3, the DNA is TGTGCCAGCTCTACCATGGTGTTCGGAGATACGCAGTATTTT. The encoded protein is CASSTMVFGDTQYF.

The chain links TRBV11-3 to TRBJ2-3; D call uncertain. The germline V gene has CDR1 SGHNT and CDR2 YENEEA. V gave up 1 base and J gave up 2 bases, with 4 bases separating them. The CDR3 has 13 amino acids. The CDR3: CASSLGFTDTQYF. DNA of the CDR3: TGTGCCAGCAGCTTAGGTTTCACAGATACGCAGTATTTT.

The chain couples TRBV11-1 to TRBJ2-3, with D unresolved. Germline V gives CDR1 SGHAT, CDR2 FQDESV (reference sequence). The V and J ends lost 2 bases and 6 bases respectively, with 3 bases between them. CDR3 length: 11 amino acids. CDR3 sequence reads: CASSLRDTQYF. The CDR3 bases are TGTGCCAGCAGCTTACGGGATACGCAGTATTTT.

This clone has just a few counts. The J gene is TRBJ1-4, the V gene TRBV6-5, with unresolved D. The V end lost 7 bases, the J end lost 10 bases, and 10 bases lay between the germline ends. The CDR3 runs 11 residues. Germline CDR1 MNHEY, CDR2 SVGAGI. In nucleotides, the CDR3 is TGTGCCAGCACTAACCCCGGAAAACTGTTTTTT. Translation gives CASTNPGKLFF.

This rearrangement joins TRBV6-8 to TRBJ2-7; a possible D gene is TRBD2 (5 bases). CDR3 length: 11 amino acids. Looked up from germline, CDR1 is MNHGY and CDR2 is SAAAGT. Trimming removed 6 bases from V and 6 bases from J, with 9 bases in between. The CDR3 DNA is TGTGCCAGCAGGCGAGGGTTCGAGCAGTACTTC. Residues: CASRRGFEQYF.